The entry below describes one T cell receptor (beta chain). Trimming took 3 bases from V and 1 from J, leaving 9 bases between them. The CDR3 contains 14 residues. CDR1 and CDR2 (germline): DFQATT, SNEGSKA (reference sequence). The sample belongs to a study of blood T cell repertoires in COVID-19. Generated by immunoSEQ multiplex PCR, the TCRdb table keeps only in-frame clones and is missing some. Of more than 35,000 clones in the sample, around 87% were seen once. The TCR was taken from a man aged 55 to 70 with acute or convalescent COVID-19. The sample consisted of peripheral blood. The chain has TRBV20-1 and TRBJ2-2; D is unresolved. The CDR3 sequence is CSASLGENTGELFF. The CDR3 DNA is TGCAGTGCTAGTCTAGGAGAGAACACCGGGGAGCTGTTTTTT.